Given below is one TCR beta chain in context. This clonotype was observed many times. What antigen it recognizes has not been identified. The input lacks base qualities; no much larger clone sits a single base away. The entry originates in a study of CD8 T cells in ankylosing spondylitis (dated by TCRdb to 2015 to 2018). At the level of the whole study: T cell receptor beta repertoires were profiled in healthy donors and ankylosing spondylitis patients so that disease-linked TCR variants could be found. In total, the full study cohort was made up of nearly 110 healthy donors and more than 20 ankylosing spondylitis patients. Samples of peripheral blood were taken, and for ankylosing spondylitis patients, synovial fluid was collected as well. General study outcomes and caveats: Some of the motif variants had been reported before in the synovial fluid and blood of reactive arthritis patients, a finding that suggests common disease-initiation mechanisms. In peripheral blood, the disease-linked clones were found at relatively low frequencies and had a CD8+ phenotype. The disease-linked clones were reported as significantly enriched in matched synovial fluid samples from ankylosing spondylitis patients. Blood from ankylosing spondylitis patients appeared to be characterized by a TCR beta motif made up of about 8 highly homologous amino acid variants.

Relative to germline, V is 5 bases shorter and J is 0 bases shorter, with 11 bases between their ends. The CDR3 numbers 15 residues from cysteine through phenylalanine. Only the CDR3 part of the read is kept: 45 bases, read in frame from the first base. The sequencer listed for this sample is Illumina HiSeq 2500. TCR beta libraries were prepared by quantitative 5'-RACE with molecular barcodes. For the original study's pipeline: To identify disease-linked TCR variants, a new computational method was used, one built on a probabilistic model of VDJ rearrangement. TCRdb ran its own pipeline on the public reads, namely fastp trimming at Q25 and MiXCR clone calling, and kept in-frame beta chains. Here each entry gathers all rows of one CDR3 protein and keeps the most common genes and DNA. The authors' filters were not applied to this entry. The sample table lists about 310,000 distinct CDR3 sequences, about 20% of them with a count of one. Roughly 3.6% of the sample comes from the top ten.

The sample was blood, either unsorted or a sorted T cell fraction (not recorded which). The source of this sequence is a female donor with ankylosing spondylitis or in good health (not recorded which). The rearrangement combines TRBV12-3 or TRBV12-4 with TRBJ1-3, with no D gene named confidently. The sequenced DNA: TGTGCCAGCAGTCGCATACAAGACTCTGGAAACACCATATATTTT. This is translated as CASSRIQDSGNTIYF.